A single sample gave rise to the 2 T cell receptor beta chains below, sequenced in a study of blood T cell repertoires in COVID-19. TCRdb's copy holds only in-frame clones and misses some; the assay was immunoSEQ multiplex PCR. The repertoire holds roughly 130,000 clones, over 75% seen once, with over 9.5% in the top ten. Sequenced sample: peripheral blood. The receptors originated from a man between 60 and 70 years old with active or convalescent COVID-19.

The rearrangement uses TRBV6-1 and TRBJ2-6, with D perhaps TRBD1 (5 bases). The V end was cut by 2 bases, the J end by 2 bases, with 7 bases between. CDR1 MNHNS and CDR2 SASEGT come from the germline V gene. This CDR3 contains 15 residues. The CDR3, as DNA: TGTGCCAGCAGTGAACTAGGGGCTGGGGCCAACGTCCTGACTTTC. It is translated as CASSELGAGANVLTF.

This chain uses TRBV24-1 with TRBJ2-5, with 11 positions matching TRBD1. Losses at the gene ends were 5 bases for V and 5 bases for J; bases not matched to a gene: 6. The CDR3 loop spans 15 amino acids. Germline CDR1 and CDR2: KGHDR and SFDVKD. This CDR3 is CATSGGQGAGETQYF. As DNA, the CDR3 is TGTGCCACCAGTGGCGGACAGGGGGCAGGGGAGACCCAGTACTTC.